The text below deals with one T cell receptor beta chain. The CDR3 has 13 amino acids. V lost 2 bases to trimming and J lost 8 bases, with 9 bases between them. CDR1 MNHNY and CDR2 SVGAGI come from the germline V gene (reference sequence). Assay used: immunoSEQ multiplex PCR; TCRdb lists only in-frame clones, some missing. The sample includes about 47,000 clones, 75% to 90% seen only once; the top ten take more than 13%. The source of the sample is a study of OX40 agonist ivuxolimab in advanced cancers. The rearrangement joins TRBV6-6 to TRBJ1-4; D is unresolved. The source material was CD4+ or CD8+ T cells sorted from blood, sampled in a trial of the OX40 agonist ivuxolimab. The receptor was derived from an adult with an advanced solid tumor such as melanoma, head and neck, liver or kidney cancer. The chain's CDR3 is CASSYPKLEKLFF. CDR3 in DNA: TGTGCCAGCAGTTACCCAAAACTCGAAAAACTGTTTTTT.